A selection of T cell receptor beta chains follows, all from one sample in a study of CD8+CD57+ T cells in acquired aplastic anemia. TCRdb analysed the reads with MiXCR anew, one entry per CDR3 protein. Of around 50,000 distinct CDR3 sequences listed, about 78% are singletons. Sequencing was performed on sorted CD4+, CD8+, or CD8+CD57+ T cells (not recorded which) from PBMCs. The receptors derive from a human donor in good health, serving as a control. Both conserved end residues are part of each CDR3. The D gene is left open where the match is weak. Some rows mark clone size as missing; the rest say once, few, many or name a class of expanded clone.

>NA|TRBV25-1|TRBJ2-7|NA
CASKESRAYEQYF
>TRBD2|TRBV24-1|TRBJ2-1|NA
CATAGTTSNEQFF
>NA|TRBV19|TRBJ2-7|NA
CASRPSGHRSYEQYF
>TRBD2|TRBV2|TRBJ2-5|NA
CATSFSAGVQETQYF
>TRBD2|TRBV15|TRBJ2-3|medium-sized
CATSSPQAPTSGNTDTQYF
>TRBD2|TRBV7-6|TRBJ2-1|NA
CASSLANPSGGVHEQFF
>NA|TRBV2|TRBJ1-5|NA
CATTTAGSDQPQHF
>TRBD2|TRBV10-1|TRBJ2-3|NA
CASKGSGGALDTQYF
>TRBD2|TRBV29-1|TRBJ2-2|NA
CSVRLAGGTGELFF
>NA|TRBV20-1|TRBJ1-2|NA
CSARGEVGRDLKWGYTF
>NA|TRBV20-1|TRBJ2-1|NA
CSARVGFEQFF
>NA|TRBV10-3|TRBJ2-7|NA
CAISELQGASYEQYF
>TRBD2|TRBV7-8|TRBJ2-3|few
CASSRTSVAGDTQYF